This T cell receptor beta chain was captured in a study of response to subunit inactivated influenza vaccine. Findings and caveats of the study: Authors suggested seasonal influenza vaccinations each recruit few new T cells.

One entry per CDR3 protein, called by TCRdb with MiXCR from the RT-PCR reads. The top ten clones hold over 10% of a sample with more than 450,000 distinct CDR3 sequences, approximately 7.1% of them seen once. This CDR3 contains 15 residues. With 7 bases clipped from V and 5 bases from J, the junction kept 7 bases outside the gene matches. Germline V gives CDR1 MDHEN, CDR2 SYDVKM. This clonotype was seen many times. Its antigen is undetermined. Sequences were derived from PBMCs from blood, sampled 23 to 25 months after vaccination. The source is a man between 50 and 70 years old who received an inactivated influenza vaccine. The V gene is TRBV28, the J gene TRBJ1-5; 11 bases match TRBD1. CDR3 in amino acids: CASTVGQGVHQPQHF. CDR3 nucleotide sequence: TGTGCCAGCACCGTGGGACAGGGGGTTCATCAGCCCCAGCATTTT.